The clone carrying this T cell receptor (beta chain) showed up just once. Its cognate antigen is unknown. The record originates from a study of response to subunit inactivated influenza vaccine. Overall study findings and caveats: The authors suggested that every seasonal influenza vaccination recruits few new T cells.

Germline assignment: CDR1 MGHDK and CDR2 SYGVNS. The CDR3 sequence is 13 residues long. V lost 1 base and J lost 3, with 6 bases in between. TCRdb re-called the RT-PCR reads through MiXCR, storing one row per CDR3 protein. Of hundreds of thousands of distinct CDR3 sequences in the sample, roughly 10% were seen once. The chain combines TRBV25-1 with TRBJ2-5; no reliable D call. The sample in question was PBMCs from blood, obtained on the day of vaccination. The clonotype comes from a man in his fifties or sixties who received an inactivated influenza vaccine. The CDR3 DNA follows: TGTGCCAGCAGTGAATGGGTGGAAGAGACCCAGTACTTC. It encodes CASSEWVEETQYF.